This TCR beta chain emerged from a study of early T cells in non-severe SARS-CoV-2 infection. Study in general: The input, bulk RNA from unsorted whole blood, was sequenced, and chains were unpaired. Broader study findings: Lookups in VDJdb leaned toward anti-spike CD8 responses and missed private and CD4 specificities.

This clonotype showed up many times. What it binds is unknown. In TCRdb, the 5' RACE reads were re-called with MiXCR into one record per CDR3 protein. This table holds 100,000 to 150,000 distinct CDR3 sequences, 14% to 15% found once. The CDR3 covers 15 residues. Deletions cut 0 bases from V and 4 bases from J, with 12 bases between. Germline V gives CDR1 MNHNY, CDR2 SVGAGI (reference sequence). The sequence was collected from an adult who was a healthcare worker with PCR-confirmed SARS-CoV-2 infection or an uninfected control (not recorded which). The sequencing sample was made of whole blood. This sequence joins TRBV6-6 and TRBJ1-1; D perhaps matches TRBD1 (5 bases). CDR3 in DNA: TGTGCCAGCAGTTACTCAAGGGGTTCGGGCACTGAAGCTTTCTTT. It yields the protein CASSYSRGSGTEAFF.